This paragraph reports one T cell receptor beta chain. This sample stems from a study of shared clonotypes between healthy human individuals. Germline V gene sequence: CDR1 SQVTM, CDR2 ANQGSEA. The ends lost 2 bases at V and 4 bases at J; junction bases unmatched: 7. The length of the CDR3 is 15 residues. Sequencing used immunoSEQ multiplex PCR; TCRdb keeps in-frame clones, though not all of them. Altogether 2.3 million or so clones are present, over 90% being singletons, with the ten largest covering about 0.39%. The TCR originated in a man aged 18 to 29 in good health. Some clones in this sample may be carry-over from other donors' samples. Input material: naive CD4+ T cells from PBMCs. Subset reported: CD45RA+ positively selected. The chain links TRBV29-1 to TRBJ2-3, with TRBD2 matching over 9 bases. CDR3 residues: CSVEWRGRDADTQYF. DNA for the CDR3: TGCAGCGTTGAATGGCGCGGGAGGGACGCAGATACGCAGTATTTT.